The sequence of this T cell receptor (beta chain) was determined in a study of T cell changes during pregnancy in multiple sclerosis. Here immunoSEQ multiplex PCR was the method, and the copy in TCRdb shows in-frame clones only, minus some. The sample contains approximately 99,000 clones, about nine tenths of which appear only once. V was shortened by 2 bases and J by 3 bases, with 11 bases between the two germline ends. The germline V gene encodes CDR1 SGHAT and CDR2 FQNNGV. The CDR3 sequence is 14 residues long. This TCR was recovered from a female donor in good health, enrolled as a control in a pregnancy study. The chain carries TRBV11-2 and TRBJ2-7, with D unclear. The sample here was peripheral blood, taken in the second trimester of pregnancy. The CDR3 DNA reads TGTGCCAGCAGCTTAAATGCGTACGGCTACGAGCAGTACTTC. It encodes CASSLNAYGYEQYF.